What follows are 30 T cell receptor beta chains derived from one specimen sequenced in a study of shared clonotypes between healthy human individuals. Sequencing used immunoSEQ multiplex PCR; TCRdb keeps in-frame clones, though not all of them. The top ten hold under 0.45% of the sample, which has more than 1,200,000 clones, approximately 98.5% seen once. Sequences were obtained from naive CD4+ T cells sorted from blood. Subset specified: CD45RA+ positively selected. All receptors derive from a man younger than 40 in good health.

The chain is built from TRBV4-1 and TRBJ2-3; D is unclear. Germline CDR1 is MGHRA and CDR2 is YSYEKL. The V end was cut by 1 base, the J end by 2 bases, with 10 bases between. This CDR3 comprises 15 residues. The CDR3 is CASSQVGLNTDTQYF. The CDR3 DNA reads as TGCGCCAGCAGCCAAGTTGGGCTTAACACAGATACGCAGTATTTT.

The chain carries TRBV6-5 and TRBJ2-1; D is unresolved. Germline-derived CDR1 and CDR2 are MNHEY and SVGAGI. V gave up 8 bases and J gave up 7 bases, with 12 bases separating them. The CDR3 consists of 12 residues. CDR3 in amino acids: CASAVAGNEQFF. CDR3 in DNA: TGTGCCAGCGCTGTAGCCGGGAATGAGCAGTTCTTC.

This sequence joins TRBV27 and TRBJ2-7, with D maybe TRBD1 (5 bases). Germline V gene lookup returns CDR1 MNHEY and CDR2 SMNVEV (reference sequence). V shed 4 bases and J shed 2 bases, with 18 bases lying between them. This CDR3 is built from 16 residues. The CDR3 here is CASSWGDVRGTYEQYF. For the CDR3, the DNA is TGTGCCAGCAGTTGGGGCGACGTAAGAGGAACCTACGAGCAGTACTTC.

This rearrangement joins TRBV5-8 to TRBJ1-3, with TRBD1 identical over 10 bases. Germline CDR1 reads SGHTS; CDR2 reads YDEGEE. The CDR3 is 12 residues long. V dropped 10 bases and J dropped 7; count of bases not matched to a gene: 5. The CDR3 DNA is TGTGCCCCCGGGACAGGGGTGAACACCATATATTTT. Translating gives CAPGTGVNTIYF.

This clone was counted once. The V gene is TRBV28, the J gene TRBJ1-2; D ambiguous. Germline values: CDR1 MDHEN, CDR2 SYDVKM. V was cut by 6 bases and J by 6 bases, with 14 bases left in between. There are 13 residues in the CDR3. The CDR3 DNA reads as TGTGCCAGCAGGGATGACAAACAACATGGCTACACCTTC. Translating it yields CASRDDKQHGYTF.

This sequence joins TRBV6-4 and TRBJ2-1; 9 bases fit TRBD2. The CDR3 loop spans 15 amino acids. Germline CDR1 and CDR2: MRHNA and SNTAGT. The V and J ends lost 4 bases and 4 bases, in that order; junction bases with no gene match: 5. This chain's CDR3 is CASSVRAGGYNEQFF. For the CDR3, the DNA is TGTGCCAGCAGTGTTCGAGCGGGAGGATACAATGAGCAGTTCTTC.

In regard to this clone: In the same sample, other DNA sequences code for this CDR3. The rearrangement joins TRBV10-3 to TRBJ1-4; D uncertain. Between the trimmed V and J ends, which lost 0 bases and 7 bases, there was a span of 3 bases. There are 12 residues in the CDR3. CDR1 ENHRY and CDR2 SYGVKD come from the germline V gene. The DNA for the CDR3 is TGTGCCATCAGTGAGTCCCGTGAAAAACTGTTTTTT. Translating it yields CAISESREKLFF.

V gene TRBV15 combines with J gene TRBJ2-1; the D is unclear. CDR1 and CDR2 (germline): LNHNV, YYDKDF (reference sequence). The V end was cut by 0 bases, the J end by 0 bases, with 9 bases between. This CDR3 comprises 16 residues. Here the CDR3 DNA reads TGTGCCACCAGCAGAGATCCCTGGAGCTCCTACAATGAGCAGTTCTTC. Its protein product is CATSRDPWSSYNEQFF.

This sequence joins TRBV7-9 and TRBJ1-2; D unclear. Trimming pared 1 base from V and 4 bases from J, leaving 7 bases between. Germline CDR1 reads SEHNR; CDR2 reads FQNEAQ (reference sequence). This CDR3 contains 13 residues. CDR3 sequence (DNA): TGTGCCAGCAGCTTAGTAGCCCTCTATGGCTACACCTTC. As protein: CASSLVALYGYTF. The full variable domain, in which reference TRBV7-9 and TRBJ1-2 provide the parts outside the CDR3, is DTGVSQNPRHKITKRGQNVTFRCDPISEHNRLYWYRQTLGQGPEFLTYFQNEAQLEKSRLLSDRFSAERPKGSFSTLEIQRTEQGDSAMYLCASSLVALYGYTFGSGTRLTVV.

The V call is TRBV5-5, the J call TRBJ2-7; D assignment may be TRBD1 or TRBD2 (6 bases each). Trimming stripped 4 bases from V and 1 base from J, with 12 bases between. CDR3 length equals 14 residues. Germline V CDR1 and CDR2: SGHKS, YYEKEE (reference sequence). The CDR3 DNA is TGTGCCAGCAGCCCGGAGGGACAATCCTACGAGCAGTACTTC. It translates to CASSPEGQSYEQYF.

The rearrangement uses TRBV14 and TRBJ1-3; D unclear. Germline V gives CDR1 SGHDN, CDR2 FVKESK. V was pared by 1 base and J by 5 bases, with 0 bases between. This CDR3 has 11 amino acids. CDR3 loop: CASSQGNTIYF. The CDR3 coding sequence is TGTGCCAGCAGCCAAGGAAACACCATATATTTT.

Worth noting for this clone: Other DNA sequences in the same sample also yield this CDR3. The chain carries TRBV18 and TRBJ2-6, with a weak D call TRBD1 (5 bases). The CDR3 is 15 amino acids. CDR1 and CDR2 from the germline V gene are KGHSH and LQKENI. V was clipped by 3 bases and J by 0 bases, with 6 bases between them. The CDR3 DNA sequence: TGTGCCAGCTCACCCCAGGGCTCTGGGGCCAACGTCCTGACTTTC. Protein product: CASSPQGSGANVLTF.

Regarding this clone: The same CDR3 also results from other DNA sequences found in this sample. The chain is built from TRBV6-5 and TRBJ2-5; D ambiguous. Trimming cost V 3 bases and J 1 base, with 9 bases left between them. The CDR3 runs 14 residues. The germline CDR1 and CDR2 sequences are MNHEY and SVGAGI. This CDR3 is CASSYSLVQETQYF. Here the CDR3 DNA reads TGTGCCAGCAGTTATTCCCTAGTCCAAGAGACCCAGTACTTC.

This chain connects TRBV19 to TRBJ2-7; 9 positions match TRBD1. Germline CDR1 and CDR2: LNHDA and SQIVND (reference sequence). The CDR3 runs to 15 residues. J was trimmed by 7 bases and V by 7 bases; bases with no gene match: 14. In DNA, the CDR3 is TGTGCCAGTACCTCACAGGGACAGGGATTCGGGGAGCAGTACTTC. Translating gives CASTSQGQGFGEQYF.

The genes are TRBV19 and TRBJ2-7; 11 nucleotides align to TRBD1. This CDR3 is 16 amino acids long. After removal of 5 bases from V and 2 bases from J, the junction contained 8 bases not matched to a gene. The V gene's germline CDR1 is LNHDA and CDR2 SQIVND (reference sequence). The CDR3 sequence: CASSLIPGQGAYEQYF. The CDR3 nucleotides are TGTGCCAGTAGTTTAATACCGGGACAGGGGGCCTACGAGCAGTACTTC. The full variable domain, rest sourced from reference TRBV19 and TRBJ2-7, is DGGITQSPKYLFRKEGQNVTLSCEQNLNHDAMYWYRQDPGQGLRLIYYSQIVNDFQKGDIAEGYSVSREKKESFPLTVTSAQKNPTAFYLCASSLIPGQGAYEQYFGPGTRLTVT.

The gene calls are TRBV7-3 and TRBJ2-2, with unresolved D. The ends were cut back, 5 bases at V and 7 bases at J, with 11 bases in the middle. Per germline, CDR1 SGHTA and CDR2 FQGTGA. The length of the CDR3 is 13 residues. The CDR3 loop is CASSRSSGGELFF. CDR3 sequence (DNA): TGTGCCAGCAGCCGGAGCAGTGGCGGGGAGCTGTTTTTT.

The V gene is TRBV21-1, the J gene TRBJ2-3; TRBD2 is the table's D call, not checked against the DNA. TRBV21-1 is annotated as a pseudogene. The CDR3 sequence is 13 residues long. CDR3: CASSLAGYDTQYF. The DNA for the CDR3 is TGTGCCAGCAGTCTAGCGGGATACGATACGCAGTATTTT.

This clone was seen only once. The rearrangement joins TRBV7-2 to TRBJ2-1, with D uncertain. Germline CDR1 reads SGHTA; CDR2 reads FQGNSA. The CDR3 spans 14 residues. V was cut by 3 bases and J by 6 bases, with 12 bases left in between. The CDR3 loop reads CASSLKFWGNEQFF. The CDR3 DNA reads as TGTGCCAGCAGCTTGAAGTTTTGGGGCAATGAGCAGTTCTTC.

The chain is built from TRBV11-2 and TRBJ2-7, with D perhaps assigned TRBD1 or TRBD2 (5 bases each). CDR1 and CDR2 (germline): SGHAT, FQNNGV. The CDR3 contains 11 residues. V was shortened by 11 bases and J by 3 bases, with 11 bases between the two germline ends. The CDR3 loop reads CAVSGHYEQYF. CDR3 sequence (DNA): TGTGCCGTTTCGGGGCACTACGAGCAGTACTTC.

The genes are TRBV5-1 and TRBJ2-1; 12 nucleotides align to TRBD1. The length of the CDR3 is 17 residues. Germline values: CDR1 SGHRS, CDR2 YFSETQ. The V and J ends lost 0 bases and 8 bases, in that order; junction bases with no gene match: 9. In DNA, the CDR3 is TGCGCCAGCAGCTTGGACCCTCAGGGACAGGGGGCCCATGAGCAGTTCTTC. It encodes CASSLDPQGQGAHEQFF.

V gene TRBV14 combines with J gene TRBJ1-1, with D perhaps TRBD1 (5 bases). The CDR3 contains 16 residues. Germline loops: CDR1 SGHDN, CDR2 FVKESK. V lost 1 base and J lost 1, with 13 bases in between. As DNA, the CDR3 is TGTGCCAGCAGCCAAGGACTCCGGGGGTCGAACACTGAAGCTTTCTTT. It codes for CASSQGLRGSNTEAFF.

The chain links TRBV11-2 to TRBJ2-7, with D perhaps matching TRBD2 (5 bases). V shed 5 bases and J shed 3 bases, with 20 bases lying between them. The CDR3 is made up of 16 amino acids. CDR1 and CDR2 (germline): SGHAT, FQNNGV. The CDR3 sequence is CASSPAGQSLIYEQYF. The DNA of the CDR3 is TGTGCCAGCAGCCCTGCGGGCCAGTCCCTTATCTACGAGCAGTACTTC.

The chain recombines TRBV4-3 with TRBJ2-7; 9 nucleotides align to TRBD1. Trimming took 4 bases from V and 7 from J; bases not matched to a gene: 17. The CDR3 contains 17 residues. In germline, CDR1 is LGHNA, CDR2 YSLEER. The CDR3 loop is CASSLLKGRTGVGEQYF. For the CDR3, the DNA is TGCGCCAGCAGCCTTTTAAAGGGCAGGACAGGGGTAGGGGAGCAGTACTTC.

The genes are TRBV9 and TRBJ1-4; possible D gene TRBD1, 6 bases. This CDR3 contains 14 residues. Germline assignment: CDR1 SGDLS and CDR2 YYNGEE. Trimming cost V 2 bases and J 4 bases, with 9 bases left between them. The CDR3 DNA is TGTGCCAGCAGCGTCAGAGGGGGTAATGAAAAACTGTTTTTT. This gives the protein CASSVRGGNEKLFF.

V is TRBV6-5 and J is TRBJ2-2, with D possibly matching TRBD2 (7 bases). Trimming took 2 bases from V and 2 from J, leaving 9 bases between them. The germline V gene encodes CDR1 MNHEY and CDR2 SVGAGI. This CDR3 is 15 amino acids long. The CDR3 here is CASSYRGGNTGELFF. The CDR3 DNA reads TGTGCCAGCAGTTACAGGGGGGGCAACACCGGGGAGCTGTTTTTT.

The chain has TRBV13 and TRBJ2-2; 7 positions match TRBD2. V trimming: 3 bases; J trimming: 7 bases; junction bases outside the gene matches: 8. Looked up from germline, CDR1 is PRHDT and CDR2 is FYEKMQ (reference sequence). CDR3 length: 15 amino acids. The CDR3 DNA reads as TGTGCCAGCAGCTTGGCGGGCAGGACTAGCGGGGAGCTGTTTTTT. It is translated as CASSLAGRTSGELFF. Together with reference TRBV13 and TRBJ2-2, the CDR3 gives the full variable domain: AAGVIQSPRHLIKEKRETATLKCYPIPRHDTVYWYQQGPGQDPQFLISFYEKMQSDKGSIPDRFSAQQFSDYHSELNMSSLELGDSALYFCASSLAGRTSGELFFGEGSRLTVL.

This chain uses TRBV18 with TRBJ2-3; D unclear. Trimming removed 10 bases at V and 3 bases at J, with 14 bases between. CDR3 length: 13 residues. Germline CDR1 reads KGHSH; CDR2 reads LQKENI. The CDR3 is CATEKIPTDTQYF. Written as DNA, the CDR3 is TGTGCCACCGAGAAGATTCCGACAGATACGCAGTATTTT.

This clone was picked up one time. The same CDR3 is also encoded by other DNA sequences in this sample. CDR3 amino acids: CASSLYGTVSYEQYF. DNA of the CDR3: TGTGCCAGCAGTTTATATGGGACAGTCTCCTACGAGCAGTACTTC. V usage is TRBV28 and J usage is TRBJ2-7, with 7 bases aligning to TRBD1. The V segment lost 1 base and the J segment 0 bases; nucleotides outside the gene matches: 3. The CDR3 is 15 amino acids. Germline-derived CDR1 and CDR2 are MDHEN and SYDVKM.

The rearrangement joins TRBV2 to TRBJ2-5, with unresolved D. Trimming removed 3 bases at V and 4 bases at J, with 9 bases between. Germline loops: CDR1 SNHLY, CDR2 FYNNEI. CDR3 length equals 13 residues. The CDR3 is CASSDRSGETQYF. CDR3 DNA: TGTGCCAGCAGTGACAGGTCCGGAGAGACCCAGTACTTC.

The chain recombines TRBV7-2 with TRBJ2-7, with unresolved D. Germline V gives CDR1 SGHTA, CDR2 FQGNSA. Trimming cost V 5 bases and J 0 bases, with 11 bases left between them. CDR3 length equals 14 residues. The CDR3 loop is CASSGSWSSYEQYF. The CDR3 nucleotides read TGTGCCAGCAGCGGTAGCTGGAGCTCCTACGAGCAGTACTTC. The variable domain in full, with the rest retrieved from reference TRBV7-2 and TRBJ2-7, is GAGVSQSPSNKVTEKGKDVELRCDPISGHTALYWYRQSLGQGLEFLIYFQGNSAPDKSGLPSDRFSAERTGGSVSTLTIQRTQQEDSAVYLCASSGSWSSYEQYFGPGTRLTVT.